This TCR beta chain was retrieved from a study of cytomegalovirus exposure and HLA in healthy donors (dated by TCRdb to 2016 to 2017). The study in broad terms: An earlier analysis of some 600 of the donors reported 276 Gb of sequence data and 90 million to 120 million unique TCR beta sequences obtained from some 200 million T cells. An early release covering 500 to 750 HLA-typed donors comprised 300 to 350 gigabases of sequencing data and about 90 million unique TCR sequences. Among the roughly 390 genotyped donors, roughly 80% belonged to the genetic ancestry cluster associated with self-reported Caucasian donors. The study aimed to test whether signatures of past pathogen exposure could be identified by cataloging public T cell receptors. Using immunosequencing, the study profiled T cell repertoires from 500 to 800 subjects and related those repertoires to cytomegalovirus serostatus. Besides the first cohort of around 700 subjects, a separate validation cohort made up of 120 different subjects was used. To predict cytomegalovirus infection status, the study combined high-throughput TCR immunosequencing, statistical association of individual TCRs with disease status, and machine learning. In a later analysis, previously published TCR beta repertoires from about 670 donors were re-analyzed and high-resolution HLA genotyping was added so that TCR occurrence patterns could be studied. The later analysis used no new phenotypic data to find candidate immune exposures, relying instead on TCR beta sequences and their occurrence across donors. In an earlier analysis of several hundred of the donors, high-throughput TCR beta sequencing was used to judge whether each TCR beta V gene segment behaved as functional or pseudogenic. Donor age, sex, ethnicity and CMV serostatus were compiled together with the repertoire data. A later genetic analysis used genome-wide SNP genotypes for about three fifths of the roughly 700 donors, treating that subset as a discovery cohort. All discovery cohort repertoires had been generated on a single sequencing platform. HLA typing covered class I and class II loci at four-digit resolution. The number of typed donors differed by locus: roughly 629-640 for A, B, C, DRB1 and DQB1; approximately 520 for DQA1; approximately 600 for DPA1; and roughly 450 for DPB1. Roughly 5 DR-DQ haplotypes were handled as single units for association and clustering, since linkage in the cohort was strong. Among roughly 400 genotyped donors of the cohort, an average of roughly 230,000 unique TCR beta nucleotide sequences was sequenced per donor, of which 15% to 20% were non-productive.

Remarks on this clone: No antigen is known for it. Base qualities were left out, and no much larger clone turns up one base away.

The cohort consisted of approximately 670 healthy bone marrow donors. All cohort members were sampled while nominally healthy, although unrecorded immune exposures were likely present. The donor was CMV seronegative and belonged to the group of roughly 330 seronegative cohort members. Each donor provided a peripheral blood sample, and peripheral blood mononuclear cells were used for TCR beta sequencing. Genomic DNA extraction from the blood cell samples was performed with the Qiagen DNeasy Blood Extraction Kit. Here is what the overall study found, with its caveats: For the cohort, immune exposure information was limited to CMV serostatus. According to the authors, the approach could potentially be generalized to other disease states and immunological phenotypes. In an earlier analysis of about 540 of the donors, most TCR beta V segments were observed in productive rearrangements about 87% or about 30% of the time, broadly matching IMGT annotations. Specific HLA alleles were associated with about 17,000 TCR beta sequences at a false discovery rate of 0.05 in a later analysis. A later analysis found that TCR association rates varied across HLA loci, with DRB1 alleles showing the most associated TCRs and HLA-C alleles the fewest. A further reported finding was that TCR beta sequences accurately predicted the HLA-A and HLA-B alleles for most subjects in the first cohort. Most CMV-associated TCR beta chains appeared to be HLA-restricted in a later analysis, and the HLA associations seemed to be driven largely by CMV exposure. Across donors, most TCR sequences were observed very rarely, whereas some public TCRs were present in many individuals. In a later genetic analysis, a missense DCLRE1C variant was associated with V-gene and J-gene trimming of TCR beta chains, and the association was replicated in an independent cohort. Because some donors lacked HLA typing at each locus, the association tests relied only on the typed subset. In a later analysis, HLA-associated TCR beta chains were found to be more clonally expanded and to have lower generation probabilities than equally common non-associated chains. Strong co-occurrence of HLA alleles, especially DR and DQ, made assigning TCR associations to individual alleles difficult. This cohort had only TCR beta chains sequenced, and the lack of alpha or paired-chain data limited which features could be detected. A later genetic analysis reported fewer N-insertions in productive TCRs among donors in an Asian-associated ancestry cluster than the 666-donor mean. Presence/absence analyses assumed roughly uniform sequencing depth across donors, an assumption that may not hold. A cluster of highly shared sequence variants was judged likely to be a technical artifact of the sequencing pipeline. The study gave a list of over 150 TCR beta chains associated with cytomegalovirus. The classifier was reported to diagnose cytomegalovirus status with high specificity and sensitivity in both the original cohort and the validation cohort. In vitro tests confirmed that a few of the cytomegalovirus-associated TCR beta chains recognize cytomegalovirus antigens. Some IMGT-functional V segments, including TRBV6-2 and TRBV6-3, could not be distinguished by the 87-base-pair reads and were therefore excluded. In a later analysis, several top co-occurrence clusters were reported to appear linked to parvovirus B19, influenza, CMV and Epstein-Barr virus. Because counts were too low, seventeen rarely observed V segments, including chromosome 9 orphons, were excluded from the earlier analysis of 500 to 700 of the donors. Linkage disequilibrium might explain the correlated functional status among segregating V segments, but an unknown experimental factor could not be excluded.

V was cut back by 1 base and J by 0 bases, leaving a gap of 18 bases between them. Including the terminal cysteine and phenylalanine, the CDR3 comprises 18 residues. CDR3 DNA is the only sequence kept; it has 54 bases, read in frame from the first base. The germline V gene encodes CDR1 LGHNA and CDR2 YSLEER. Receptors were amplified or captured by the immunoSEQ multiplex PCR assay. A mixture of 60 forward primers for TCR Vbeta segments and 13 reverse primers for TCR Jbeta segments was used in the multiplex PCR. The CDR3 region of rearranged TCR beta genes was amplified from genomic DNA with a multiplex PCR assay. Amplified TCR beta libraries were sequenced as 87-base-pair reads on the Illumina HiSeq System. The authors' analysis ran thus. A later analysis counted about 82 million unique TCR beta chains across the 666 repertoires, and some 11 million of these chains were shared by at least two donors. Raw reads were error-corrected and collapsed into unique sequences with a nearest-neighbor algorithm that merged closely related sequences to remove PCR and sequencing errors. CDR3 sequences were aligned to IMGT reference sequences to assign V, D and J gene segments. For a sequence to be retained, a match of at least six nucleotides was required to both a V gene segment and a J gene segment. Rearrangements were classified as productive when the CDR3 lacked stop codons and remained in frame with V and J, and all other rearrangements were classified as non-productive. CDR3 was defined by IMGT convention, running from the second conserved V-encoded cysteine to the conserved J-encoded phenylalanine. The earlier analysis of 500 to 600 of the donors excluded sequences that lacked an unambiguous match to a single V gene segment. In an earlier analysis of around 590 of the donors, a V segment was called functional when productive rearrangements were above 56.7%, and segregating when the standard deviation between donors exceeded 5%. To diagnose cytomegalovirus status from the catalog of TCR beta chain sequences, a statistical classification framework was built. A later analysis assigned V and J genes by comparing TCR nucleotide sequences with IMGT/GENE-DB human TR gene sequences. A later analysis assigned CDR3 sequences and most-parsimonious VDJ recombination scenarios with the TCRdist pipeline. In a later analysis, each TCR beta chain was defined by its CDR3 amino acid sequence together with its V-gene family, and reads lacking a unique V-gene family were excluded. In a later analysis, fewer than 650 highly shared, low-generation-probability nucleotide sequences were removed to address suspected cross-contamination and a sequencing artifact. A later analysis calculated a clonal expansion index for each public chain from normalized within-repertoire ranks of inferred template counts. Generation probabilities in a later analysis came from a VDJ recombination model fitted to out-of-frame rearrangements, and those results were checked against IGoR. In a later analysis, TCR-TCR, TCR-HLA and TCR-CMV co-occurrence was scored with hypergeometric tests, and a repertoire-size bias correction was applied to TCR pairs. False discovery rates were estimated in a later analysis by permuting HLA or CMV assignments 20 times. In a later analysis, co-occurring TCRs were grouped using DBSCAN, with TCRdist sequence similarity added in when clustering inside HLA-allele-positive subsets. Co-occurrence clustering excluded repertoires with fewer than 30,000 or more than 120,000 public chains, plus five with anomalous nucleotide sharing. TCRdb obtained this table from immuneACCESS and retained in-frame rearrangements with V and J assigned. These tables miss some clones; where compared with another copy, unresolved V genes account for less than half of the shortfall, and the remainder is unexplained. V and J calls and clone size are as listed in that table; D and trimming were resolved from the DNA. In this sample the table shows about 140,000 clones, 70% to 85% of which occur a single time. The ten largest clones add up to 2% to 3% of the sample.

The source is a male donor in good health and CMV-seronegative. The chain couples TRBV4-3 to TRBJ2-5, and perhaps TRBD1 as D gene, on 6 matching bases. Specimen: PBMCs. The CDR3 amino acid sequence is: CASSQGGGRSGYQETQYF. Read as DNA, the sequence is TGCGCCAGCAGCCAAGGAGGGGGTCGAAGCGGTTACCAAGAGACCCAGTACTTC.